The 22 T cell receptor beta chains below were found in one sample sequenced in a study of T cell repertoires in cytomegalovirus infection. These TCRs are of unknown antigen specificity. TCRdb redid the calling of the reads with MiXCR, one entry per CDR3 protein. The data hold a few hundred thousand distinct CDR3 sequences, with about 29% observed a single time. Material: cultured PBMCs, obtained from culture after CMV antigen stimulation. The receptors were sampled from a human donor in good health (CMV status not recorded). Some clones in this sample may be carry-over from other donors' samples.

This clonotype was found a few times. The chain uses TRBV15 and TRBJ1-1; D is perhaps TRBD1 (6 bases). The ends were cut back, 2 bases at V and 3 bases at J, with 10 bases in the middle. The germline V gene has CDR1 LNHNV and CDR2 YYDKDF (reference sequence). The CDR3 extends over 14 amino acids. The CDR3 region is CATSRQGSDTEAFF. Here the CDR3 DNA reads TGTGCCACCAGCAGACAGGGGTCGGACACTGAAGCTTTCTTT.

The rearrangement links TRBV28 to TRBJ1-6, with 8 bases aligning to TRBD1. The CDR3 contains 17 residues. V was clipped by 8 bases and J by 9 bases; unmatched bases: 18. Per the germline V gene, CDR1 is MDHEN and CDR2 is SYDVKM. The CDR3 loop reads CASYLSLGQGGGSPLHF. The CDR3 DNA reads as TGTGCCAGCTATCTGAGCCTCGGACAGGGTGGGGGTTCACCCCTCCACTTT.

The sample holds many counts of this clonotype. The rearrangement joins TRBV2 to TRBJ2-1, with 8 bases lining up with TRBD1. The CDR3 loop spans 14 amino acids. V shed 7 bases and J 5 bases; nucleotides not matched to a gene: 7. Germline CDR1 SNHLY, CDR2 FYNNEI. CDR3 sequence (DNA): TGTGCCAGCAAGAGGACAGGGACACACAATGAGCAGTTCTTC. Residues: CASKRTGTHNEQFF.

V gene TRBV7-9 combines with J gene TRBJ2-2; D possibly matches TRBD1 or TRBD2 (6 bases each). Trimming stripped 7 bases from V and 1 base from J, with 22 bases between. The V gene's germline CDR1 is SEHNR and CDR2 FQNEAQ (reference sequence). This CDR3 contains 18 residues. The CDR3, as DNA: TGTGCCAGCATCTTTCGGTGGGGGAGGACAGTGAACACCGGGGAGCTGTTTTTT. Amino acid sequence: CASIFRWGRTVNTGELFF.

The chain joins TRBV7-9 to TRBJ2-1; 11 bases agree with TRBD1. Per germline, CDR1 SEHNR and CDR2 FQNEAQ (reference sequence). The CDR3 sequence is 18 residues long. With 2 bases clipped from V and 7 bases from J, the junction kept 13 bases outside the gene matches. CDR3 bases: TGTGCCAGCAGCTTACTTTGGACCCGGGACAGGGGGTTAAATGAGCAGTTCTTC. Encoded protein: CASSLLWTRDRGLNEQFF.

The CDR3 protein is CAWSVNGVGEKLFF. DNA for the CDR3: TGTGCCTGGAGTGTAAATGGCGTGGGTGAAAAACTGTTTTTT. The chain has TRBV30 and TRBJ1-4; D remains ambiguous. Germline CDR1 GTSNPN, CDR2 SVGIG (reference sequence). Trimming left V 0 bases short and J 7 bases short, with 12 bases between. The CDR3 is 14 residues long.

The rearrangement uses TRBV5-1 and TRBJ1-1; D is perhaps TRBD1 (6 bases). V was clipped by 0 bases and J by 4 bases, with 10 bases between them. CDR1 and CDR2 (germline): SGHRS, YFSETQ. The CDR3 sequence is 14 residues long. The CDR3 nucleotides are TGCGCCAGCAGCTTGGGGGGGCTGGTCACTGAAGCTTTCTTT. Translating it yields CASSLGGLVTEAFF.

In its sample, this clonotype was seen a few times. V and J are TRBV10-3 and TRBJ2-5; tentative D call: TRBD1 (5 bases). The CDR3 spans 12 residues. In germline, CDR1 is ENHRY, CDR2 SYGVKD. Trimming shortened V by 10 bases and J by 3 bases, and 12 bases separated the two germline ends. The CDR3 DNA reads TGTGCCACCAGGGCTGTAAAAGAGACCCAGTACTTC. It yields the protein CATRAVKETQYF.

This rearrangement joins TRBV6-5 to TRBJ1-6; no clear D gene. Germline CDR1 and CDR2: MNHEY and SVGAGI. V was cut by 6 bases and J by 8 bases, with 8 bases left in between. The CDR3 has 12 residues. CDR3 loop: CASSSSYSPLHF. Written as DNA, the CDR3 is TGTGCCAGCAGCTCAAGTTATTCACCCCTCCACTTT.

This clonotype was observed at least ten times. The rearrangement joins TRBV12-3 or TRBV12-4 to TRBJ2-5; tentative D call: TRBD2 (7 bases). The V end was cut by 6 bases, the J end by 7 bases, with 21 bases between. The CDR3 is 15 amino acids. The chain's CDR3 is CASSGRRGGQGTQYF. The CDR3 coding sequence is TGTGCCAGCAGCGGGAGGAGGGGGGGCCAGGGGACCCAGTACTTC.

This chain uses TRBV12-3 or TRBV12-4 with TRBJ1-5; D may be TRBD1 (5 bases). CDR3 length: 15 amino acids. V lost 3 bases, J lost 0 bases, and 9 bases lay in between. DNA for the CDR3: TGTGCCAGCAGTTTTGGGCAGGGTAGCAATCAGCCCCAGCATTTT. Encoded protein: CASSFGQGSNQPQHF.

A few counts support this clonotype. The chain carries TRBV10-3 and TRBJ2-7; 16 bases fit TRBD2. This CDR3 has 19 residues. Germline trimming cut 5 bases from V and 0 bases from J; bases unmatched to any gene: 10. From germline, CDR1 is ENHRY and CDR2 SYGVKD. The CDR3 here is CAISISGTSGRDSSYEQYF. The CDR3, as DNA: TGTGCCATCAGTATTTCCGGGACTAGCGGGAGGGACAGCTCCTACGAGCAGTACTTC.

The chain has TRBV5-3 and TRBJ1-3, with a tentative D call TRBD1 (5 bases). TRBV5-3 is an ORF, with its function uncertain. The CDR3 consists of 14 residues. Between the trimmed V and J ends, which lost 9 bases and 0 bases, there was a span of 13 bases. The CDR3 nucleotides read TGTGCCACCTCTAGACAGACCTCTGGAAACACCATATATTTT. Residues: CATSRQTSGNTIYF.

In this sample, this clonotype turned up a few times. V and J are TRBV5-1 and TRBJ1-1; D uncertain. This CDR3 has 15 amino acids. V dropped 3 bases and J dropped 5 bases, with 17 bases sitting between them. Germline V gene data show CDR1 as SGHRS and CDR2 as YFSETQ. CDR3 nucleotide sequence: TGCGCCAGCAGCTCCGGTCACTCCCCGGGGACTGAAGCTTTCTTT. This codes for CASSSGHSPGTEAFF. Complete variable domain (other parts from reference TRBV5-1 and TRBJ1-1): KAGVTQTPRYLIKTRGQQVTLSCSPISGHRSVSWYQQTPGQGLQFLFEYFSETQRNKGNFPGRFSGRQFSNSRSEMNVSTLELGDSALYLCASSSGHSPGTEAFFGQGTRLTVV.

There are a few counts of this clonotype. This chain connects TRBV4-2 to TRBJ2-1; D remains ambiguous. The V gene's germline CDR1 is LGHNA and CDR2 YNFKEQ. This CDR3 spans 15 amino acids. Trimming took 4 bases from V and 5 from J, leaving 15 bases between them. The CDR3 protein is CASSPLEQPNNEQFF. The DNA of the CDR3 is TGTGCCAGCAGCCCACTGGAGCAACCTAACAATGAGCAGTTCTTC.

The chain uses TRBV6-6 and TRBJ2-5; D unresolved. V shed 10 bases and J shed 2 bases, with 14 bases lying between them. CDR3 length equals 13 residues. Germline V gives CDR1 MNHNY, CDR2 SVGAGI (reference sequence). CDR3 region: CATRAISQETQYF. The CDR3 nucleotides read TGTGCCACTAGGGCTATCAGTCAAGAGACCCAGTACTTC.

A few counts support this clonotype. The CDR3: CASSLESRDRGFGNEQFF. Written as DNA, the CDR3 is TGTGCCAGCAGCTTAGAGAGTCGGGACAGGGGTTTTGGGAATGAGCAGTTCTTC. The chain combines TRBV7-6 with TRBJ2-1; 10 nucleotides match TRBD1. The CDR3 sequence is 18 residues long. V lost 1 base, J lost 7 bases, and 13 bases stayed unmatched. The germline V gene has CDR1 SGHVS and CDR2 FNYEAQ.

Regarding this clonotype: A junction end diverges from the germline sequence, so it may reflect a read error. CDR3 residues: CASSLGLVGERSHF. CDR3 DNA sequence: TGTGCCAGCAGTTTAGGACTAGTGGGAGAGCGGTCCCACTTC. V is TRBV12-3 or TRBV12-4 and J is TRBJ2-7; the D gene is possibly TRBD2 (6 bases). The CDR3 is 14 amino acids.

This clonotype was seen only a few times. This chain uses TRBV12-3 or TRBV12-4 with TRBJ2-7; D possibly corresponds to TRBD1 (6 bases). V lost 6 bases, J lost 2 bases, and 8 bases lay in between. The CDR3 sequence is 12 residues long. CDR3 amino acids: CASSRTAYEQYF. CDR3 coding DNA: TGTGCCAGCAGCAGGACAGCCTACGAGCAGTACTTC.

About this clonotype itself: A much bigger clone sits one base away, suggesting this may be a read error. The chain uses TRBV7-9 and TRBJ2-2; TRBD1 aligns across 12 bases. This CDR3 comprises 16 residues. Germline CDR1 is SEHNR and CDR2 is FQNEAQ (reference sequence). The J segment lost 7 bases and the V segment lost 8 bases, leaving 11 bases of the junction unmatched. Here the CDR3 DNA reads TGTGCCAGCCTTCCGGGACAGGGGGCGCGTATCGGGGAGCTGTTTTTT. Its translation is CASLPGQGARIGELFF.

This clonotype was recorded a few times. The DNA for the CDR3 is TGTGCCACGAAGATCGGACACACTGAAGCTTTCTTT. The encoded protein is CATKIGHTEAFF. The rearrangement uses TRBV19 and TRBJ1-1; D remains unclear. Trimming removed 10 bases at V and 3 bases at J, with 12 bases between. Per the germline V gene, CDR1 is LNHDA and CDR2 is SQIVND (reference sequence). The CDR3 has 12 amino acids.

This clonotype occurred a few times. This chain joins TRBV6-5 and TRBJ1-2, with D perhaps TRBD1 (5 bases). Germline assignment: CDR1 MNHEY and CDR2 SVGAGI. The germline V and J ends were trimmed by 8 bases and 1 base, with 11 bases remaining between them. This CDR3 comprises 13 residues. This CDR3 reads CASVQGRNYGYTF. The CDR3 DNA reads TGTGCCAGCGTTCAGGGCCGTAACTATGGCTACACCTTC.